Listed here is a single TCR beta chain. Within the sample, other DNA sequences also encode this same CDR3. CDR1 is LNHDA and CDR2 is SQIVND in the germline V gene (reference sequence). The CDR3 is 13 residues long. Trimming cost V 2 bases and J 8 bases, with 9 bases left between them. The entry originates in a study of T cell changes during pregnancy in multiple sclerosis. Sequencing used immunoSEQ multiplex PCR; TCRdb keeps in-frame clones, though not all of them. In the table there are around 36,000 clones, roughly 91% of which are singletons. The sequencing used CD8+ T cells from peripheral blood mononuclear cells, collected before pregnancy. The sequence was obtained from a female donor with multiple sclerosis, enrolled in a pregnancy study. The chain couples TRBV19 to TRBJ2-2; D gene ambiguous. CDR3 nucleotides: TGTGCCAGTAGTATAAATGGAGCGGGGGAGCTGTTTTTT. It specifies CASSINGAGELFF.